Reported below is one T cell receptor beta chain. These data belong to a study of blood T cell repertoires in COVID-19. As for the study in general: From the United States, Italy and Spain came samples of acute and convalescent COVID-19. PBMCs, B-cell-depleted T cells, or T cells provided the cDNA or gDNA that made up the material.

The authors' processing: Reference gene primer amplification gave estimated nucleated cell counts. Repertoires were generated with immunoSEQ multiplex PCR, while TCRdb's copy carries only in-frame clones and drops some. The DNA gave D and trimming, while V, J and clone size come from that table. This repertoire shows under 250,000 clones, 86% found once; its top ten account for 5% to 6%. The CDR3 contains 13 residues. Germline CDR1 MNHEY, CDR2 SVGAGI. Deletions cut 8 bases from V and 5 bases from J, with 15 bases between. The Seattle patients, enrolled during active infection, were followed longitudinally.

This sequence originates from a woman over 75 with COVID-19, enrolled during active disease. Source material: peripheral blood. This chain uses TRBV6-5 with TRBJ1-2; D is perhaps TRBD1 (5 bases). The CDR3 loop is CASSPHGGYGYTF. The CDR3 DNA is TGTGCCAGCTCACCCCATGGGGGGTATGGCTACACCTTC.